The 28 T cell receptor beta chains below all came from one sample that was sequenced in a study of radiotherapy plus CTLA-4 blockade in lung cancer. Generated by immunoSEQ multiplex PCR, the TCRdb table keeps only in-frame clones and is missing some. The repertoire consists of roughly 100,000 clones, with 85% to 90% occurring once and the leading ten covering 2.4%. This material consisted of peripheral blood, taken from a patient treated with radiotherapy plus ipilimumab. The receptors shown here come from a human donor with non-small cell lung cancer that progressed on radiotherapy plus ipilimumab. Some clones in this sample may be carry-over from other donors' samples.

The CDR3 bases are TGTGCCAGCAGCTCCTCCCTACTAGCGGGGGGAAATGAGCAGTTCTTC. It encodes CASSSSLLAGGNEQFF. V gene TRBV11-3 combines with J gene TRBJ2-1; TRBD2 agrees at 12 bases. Unmatched junction bases numbered 8, after V lost 4 bases and J lost 7 bases. This CDR3 comprises 16 residues. The germline CDR1 and CDR2 sequences are SGHNT and YENEEA.

The chain carries TRBV18 and TRBJ1-2; 8 bases agree with TRBD1. The V and J ends lost 2 bases and 3 bases, in that order; junction bases with no gene match: 2. The V gene's germline CDR1 is KGHSH and CDR2 LQKENI. The CDR3 has 14 residues. The DNA for the CDR3 is TGTGCCAGCTCACCATCGGACAGGGACTATGGCTACACCTTC. Its translation is CASSPSDRDYGYTF.

The gene calls are TRBV29-1 and TRBJ1-5, with a tentative D call TRBD1 (6 bases). The CDR3 length is 14 residues. Germline values: CDR1 SQVTM, CDR2 ANQGSEA. The germline V and J ends were trimmed by 2 bases and 2 bases, with 10 bases remaining between them. CDR3 sequence reads: CSVELSGGNQPQHF. CDR3 nucleotide sequence: TGCAGCGTTGAATTATCAGGGGGCAATCAGCCCCAGCATTTT. Variable domain in full (rest from reference TRBV29-1 and TRBJ1-5): SAVISQKPSRDICQRGTSLTIQCQVDSQVTMMFWYRQQPGQSLTLIATANQGSEATYESGFVIDKFPISRPNLTFSTLTVSNMSPEDSSIYLCSVELSGGNQPQHFGDGTRLSIL.

This clone was counted once. The chain carries TRBV4-2 and TRBJ1-1; the D gene is possibly TRBD1 (5 bases). The CDR3 has 16 amino acids. Germline V lookup: CDR1 LGHNA, CDR2 YNFKEQ. V was shortened by 0 bases and J by 0 bases, with 11 bases between the two germline ends. CDR3 protein: CASSQDGGWLNTEAFF. CDR3 DNA sequence: TGTGCCAGCAGCCAAGACGGGGGATGGTTGAACACTGAAGCTTTCTTT.

The V and J genes are TRBV5-1 and TRBJ1-4; D remains ambiguous. V shed 4 bases and J shed 2 bases, with 9 bases lying between them. Germline assignment: CDR1 SGHRS and CDR2 YFSETQ. The CDR3 spans 14 residues. In nucleotides, the CDR3 is TGCGCCAGCAGCGCCAGAAGGACTAATGAAAAACTGTTTTTT. Translating it yields CASSARRTNEKLFF.

The rearrangement uses TRBV5-1 and TRBJ1-4; D unclear. The V gene lost 4 bases and the J gene lost 10 bases, with 20 bases spanning the gap. CDR3 length: 15 residues. The V gene's germline CDR1 is SGHRS and CDR2 YFSETQ. In DNA, the CDR3 is TGCGCCAGCAGCGCCACCATGGGGAATGTTCGAAAACTGTTTTTT. The encoded protein is CASSATMGNVRKLFF.

This clone was observed a single time. The chain combines TRBV25-1 with TRBJ1-1; a weak D match, TRBD1 (5 bases). The V and J ends lost 9 bases and 5 bases respectively, with 16 bases between them. Germline values: CDR1 MGHDK, CDR2 SYGVNS. The CDR3 has 13 amino acids. CDR3 sequence reads: CASWDGLGTEAFF. Written as DNA, the CDR3 is TGTGCCAGTTGGGACGGCTTGGGGACTGAAGCTTTCTTT.

In DNA form, the CDR3 reads TGTGCCAGTAGTACGACTAGGTGGGAGACCCAGTACTTC. This translates into CASSTTRWETQYF. The J gene is TRBJ2-5, the V gene TRBV19; the D gene is possibly TRBD2 (6 bases). The CDR3 covers 13 residues. Trimming stripped 4 bases from V and 5 bases from J, with 11 bases between. Germline V gene data show CDR1 as LNHDA and CDR2 as SQIVND (reference sequence).

The chain links TRBV6-5 to TRBJ1-1, with no clear D. V was shortened by 6 bases and J by 0 bases, with 11 bases between the two germline ends. Germline V gene sequence: CDR1 MNHEY, CDR2 SVGAGI. The CDR3 extends over 14 amino acids. The CDR3 reads CASSPYIVNTEAFF. The DNA for the CDR3 is TGTGCCAGCAGCCCTTATATCGTGAACACTGAAGCTTTCTTT.

This rearrangement joins TRBV27 to TRBJ2-4, with 7 nucleotides matching TRBD1. CDR1 is MNHEY and CDR2 is SMNVEV in the germline V gene (reference sequence). The J segment lost 5 bases and the V segment lost 8 bases, leaving 18 bases of the junction unmatched. There are 17 residues in the CDR3. The CDR3 protein is CASARAPIRDRQNIQYF. The DNA of the CDR3 is TGTGCCAGCGCCCGGGCCCCTATCCGGGACAGACAAAACATTCAGTACTTC.

The CDR3 nucleotides are TGTGCCAGCTCCAGGGGGCGTAGTGAAAAACTGTTTTTT. Translation: CASSRGRSEKLFF. This chain links TRBV5-6 with TRBJ1-4; TRBD1 agrees at 8 bases. V lost 7 bases and J lost 7; bases outside the gene matches: 6. The CDR3 extends over 13 amino acids. CDR1 is SGHDT, CDR2 YYEEEE, per germline.

The chain joins TRBV19 to TRBJ2-3; D uncertain. The germline V gene encodes CDR1 LNHDA and CDR2 SQIVND (reference sequence). CDR3 length: 14 amino acids. The V end lost 5 bases, the J end lost 2 bases, and 11 bases lay between the germline ends. CDR3 DNA: TGTGCCAGTAGTTTCAGTCCTAACACAGATACGCAGTATTTT. Encoded protein: CASSFSPNTDTQYF.

Turning to this clone: Other nucleotide sequences from this sample produce the same CDR3. The rearrangement uses TRBV6-5 and TRBJ1-5, with no clear D. Germline V gene lookup returns CDR1 MNHEY and CDR2 SVGAGI. The CDR3 has 15 residues. Trimming pared 0 bases from V and 1 base from J, leaving 7 bases between. CDR3 in DNA: TGTGCCAGCAGTTACTCGAGAGCCAGCAATCAGCCCCAGCATTTT. Protein sequence: CASSYSRASNQPQHF.

The V and J genes are TRBV5-4 and TRBJ1-2; 7 positions agree with TRBD1. The CDR3 is made up of 14 amino acids. Germline V gene sequence: CDR1 SGHNT, CDR2 YYREEE (reference sequence). V gave up 1 base and J gave up 6 bases; unmatched junction bases: 6. CDR3 region: CASSLNQGVNGYTF. In DNA, the CDR3 is TGTGCCAGCAGCTTGAACCAGGGGGTAAATGGCTACACCTTC.

The chain employs TRBV29-1 and TRBJ2-2; no clear D gene. CDR3 length: 14 amino acids. From germline, CDR1 is SQVTM and CDR2 ANQGSEA. V was pared by 4 bases and J by 1 base, with 10 bases between. The CDR3 DNA is TGCAGCGTTGTTTGGGTCTTGAACACCGGGGAGCTGTTTTTT. Protein sequence: CSVVWVLNTGELFF.

The rearrangement joins TRBV2 to TRBJ2-7; possible D gene TRBD1, 6 bases. Germline CDR1 is SNHLY and CDR2 is FYNNEI. V was clipped by 6 bases and J by 0 bases, with 9 bases between them. The CDR3 covers 13 residues. The CDR3 here is CASSWTASYEQYF. Written as DNA, the CDR3 is TGTGCCAGCAGCTGGACAGCCTCCTACGAGCAGTACTTC.

The chain is built from TRBV5-1 and TRBJ1-2, with D possibly TRBD1 on 5 matching bases. The CDR3 is made up of 13 amino acids. Trimming took off 5 bases at V and 6 bases at J, with 14 bases between the two ends. Germline CDR1 and CDR2: SGHRS and YFSETQ. CDR3 in amino acids: CASSTDSYNGYTF. CDR3 nucleotides: TGCGCCAGCAGTACCGACAGTTATAATGGCTACACCTTC.

The genes are TRBV10-3 and TRBJ2-2; 15 nucleotides agree with TRBD2. This CDR3 has 19 amino acids. CDR1 is ENHRY, CDR2 SYGVKD, per germline. J was trimmed by 4 bases and V by 2 bases; bases with no gene match: 8. The CDR3 DNA follows: TGTGCCATCAGTGAGCCGCAGGGACTAGCGGGGGGTAGCACCGGGGAGCTGTTTTTT. It is translated as CAISEPQGLAGGSTGELFF.

V usage is TRBV7-2 and J usage is TRBJ2-1; 11 bases fit TRBD2. Germline CDR1 is SGHTA and CDR2 is FQGNSA. J gave up 8 bases and V 3 bases, and 9 bases lay outside the gene matches. CDR3 length: 16 residues. The CDR3 here is CASSFHSGGARYEQFF. The CDR3 nucleotides are TGTGCCAGCAGCTTCCATAGCGGGGGGGCCAGGTATGAGCAGTTCTTC.

The gene calls are TRBV4-2 and TRBJ2-3, with D unresolved. The V end was cut by 0 bases, the J end by 2 bases, with 6 bases between. The CDR3 is 14 amino acids. Germline V gives CDR1 LGHNA, CDR2 YNFKEQ. CDR3: CASSQERYTDTQYF. DNA of the CDR3: TGTGCCAGCAGCCAAGAACGGTACACAGATACGCAGTATTTT.

This clone was found a few times. This sequence joins TRBV11-3 and TRBJ2-3; D call uncertain. The CDR3 length is 15 residues. Deletions cut 0 bases from V and 1 base from J, with 8 bases between. CDR1 SGHNT and CDR2 YENEEA come from the germline V gene. DNA of the CDR3: TGTGCCAGCAGCTTAGATAGGGTCCGCACAGATACGCAGTATTTT. Translating it yields CASSLDRVRTDTQYF. Full variable domain (outside the CDR3, taken from reference TRBV11-3 and TRBJ2-3): EAGVVQSPRYKIIEKKQPVAFWCNPISGHNTLYWYLQNLGQGPELLIRYENEEAVDDSQLPKDRFSAERLKGVDSTLKIQPAELGDSAVYLCASSLDRVRTDTQYFGPGTRLTVL.

The genes are TRBV5-4 and TRBJ2-7; D is uncertain. Deletions cut 3 bases from V and 2 bases from J, with 9 bases between. CDR3 size: 13 residues. Germline V CDR1 and CDR2: SGHNT, YYREEE (reference sequence). The CDR3 here is CASSSTTAYEQYF. CDR3 sequence (DNA): TGTGCCAGCAGCTCGACAACGGCCTACGAGCAGTACTTC.

The chain has TRBV11-2 and TRBJ2-5, with 11 bases lining up with TRBD1. From germline, CDR1 is SGHAT and CDR2 FQNNGV. J gave up 5 bases and V 0 bases, and 14 bases lay outside the gene matches. This CDR3 is built from 19 residues. The CDR3 nucleotides read TGTGCCAGCAGCTTAGATCCGTTACTTCGGACAGGGGGCGGGGAGACCCAGTACTTC. This codes for CASSLDPLLRTGGGETQYF.

The count of this clone is one. This CDR3 is CASSTGGSYEQYF. Here the CDR3 DNA reads TGTGCCAGCAGCACAGGGGGGTCCTACGAGCAGTACTTC. V is TRBV7-2 and J is TRBJ2-7; 8 bases fit TRBD1. The CDR3 extends over 13 amino acids. The ends lost 5 bases at V and 1 base at J; junction bases unmatched: 1. CDR1 SGHTA and CDR2 FQGNSA come from the germline V gene.

The chain joins TRBV5-1 to TRBJ2-5, with 9 bases matching TRBD1. Germline lookup yields CDR1 SGHRS and CDR2 YFSETQ. CDR3 length equals 14 residues. V shed 7 bases and J 1 base; nucleotides not matched to a gene: 5. DNA for the CDR3: TGCGCCAGCCGAATACAGGGGGCCCAAGAGACCCAGTACTTC. It specifies CASRIQGAQETQYF.

The sample holds one count of this clone. V is TRBV28 and J is TRBJ2-1, with 9 positions matching TRBD2. CDR3 length: 12 amino acids. Germline CDR1 and CDR2: MDHEN and SYDVKM. V dropped 11 bases and J dropped 4; count of bases not matched to a gene: 3. The CDR3 spells CAAGGAYNEQFF. The CDR3 bases are TGTGCCGCGGGGGGGGCGTACAATGAGCAGTTCTTC.

The chain links TRBV7-2 to TRBJ2-1, with D possibly matching TRBD1 (5 bases). The CDR3 has 12 residues. From germline, CDR1 is SGHTA and CDR2 FQGNSA. With 5 bases removed from V and 15 bases from J, the gap between germline ends came to 17 bases. CDR3 DNA sequence: TGTGCCAGCAGCATCCGACCAGACCAGGGGTTCTTC. It is translated as CASSIRPDQGFF.

This clone was counted a single time. The V gene is TRBV10-3, the J gene TRBJ1-5, with D perhaps TRBD1 (6 bases). This CDR3 has 14 residues. V lost 5 bases and J 2 bases, leaving 10 bases between the germline ends. Germline CDR1 is ENHRY and CDR2 is SYGVKD. The CDR3 reads CAISSGVGNQPQHF. CDR3 coding DNA: TGTGCCATCAGTTCAGGGGTGGGCAATCAGCCCCAGCATTTT.